These 2 T cell receptor beta chains share one sample of origin, sequenced in a study of T cell repertoires in ileal Crohn's disease. Time point meaning: neoterminal ileum biopsy at postoperative endoscopy, about 6 months after surgery. The table came from immunoSEQ multiplex PCR; TCRdb's copy has only in-frame clones and leaves some out. The sample lists roughly 62,000 clones, about 88% occurring once. Specimen: ileal tissue. The source is an adult with Crohn's disease.

V and J are TRBV7-8 and TRBJ1-1; 7 bases agree with TRBD1. CDR3 length: 17 amino acids. The J segment lost 1 base and the V segment lost 6 bases, leaving 14 bases of the junction unmatched. Germline CDR1 and CDR2: SGHVS and FQNEAQ. The CDR3 is CASSLAHSPGGNTEAFF. CDR3 coding DNA: TGTGCCAGCAGTCTTGCCCATTCCCCAGGGGGGAACACTGAAGCTTTCTTT.

As for this clone: In the same sample, other DNA sequences code for this CDR3. This rearrangement joins TRBV14 to TRBJ1-2; 7 bases align to TRBD1. CDR1 SGHDN and CDR2 FVKESK come from the germline V gene. This CDR3 contains 13 residues. V was pared by 4 bases and J by 7 bases, with 6 bases of the junction left unmatched. The CDR3 spells CASSPRQGSGYTF. As DNA, the CDR3 is TGTGCCAGCAGCCCCAGACAGGGTAGTGGCTACACCTTC.